A single sample gave rise to the 9 T cell receptor beta chains below, sequenced in a study of CD4 T cells in relation to SARS-CoV-2 and coronaviruses. Only in-frame clones appear in the TCRdb table, and some are missing; sequencing was by immunoSEQ multiplex PCR. The sample holds around 20,000 clones, more than 70% seen once. Their specific antigens are unknown. Before the COVID-19 pandemic, during about 2010-2019, CD4+ T cells were taken from unexposed donors. CD4+ T cells were isolated from the cells after about 11 days of culture. Sequences were obtained from CD4+ T cells from PBMCs, cultured in vitro. All receptors come from a human donor in good health.

This clone was observed a handful of times. The V call is TRBV6-1, the J call TRBJ2-1; TRBD2 might be the D (5 bases). There are 16 residues in the CDR3. Germline values: CDR1 MNHNS, CDR2 SASEGT. Trimming left V 2 bases short and J 1 base short, with 12 bases between. Here the CDR3 reads CASSEFVRGSYNEQFF. CDR3 nucleotides: TGTGCCAGCAGTGAATTTGTTCGGGGTTCCTACAATGAGCAGTTCTTC.

The rearrangement uses TRBV24-1 and TRBJ2-7, with D perhaps matching TRBD2 (5 bases). Germline V lookup: CDR1 KGHDR, CDR2 SFDVKD. The CDR3 consists of 13 residues. The ends were cut back, 9 bases at V and 0 bases at J, with 11 bases in the middle. In DNA, the CDR3 is TGTGCCACCGGAGCGGAAAGCTCCTACGAGCAGTACTTC. This encodes CATGAESSYEQYF.

CDR3: CASSEAGGGYTF. In DNA form, the CDR3 reads TGTGCCAGCAGTGAAGCTGGTGGGGGCTACACCTTC. The chain employs TRBV6-1 and TRBJ1-2; D is uncertain. Trimming stripped 0 bases from V and 8 bases from J, with 7 bases between. Germline V gives CDR1 MNHNS, CDR2 SASEGT. The CDR3 has 12 amino acids.

This clone occurred once. The V and J genes are TRBV27 and TRBJ2-2; 7 bases match TRBD2. Germline CDR1 and CDR2: MNHEY and SMNVEV (reference sequence). The length of the CDR3 is 16 residues. J gave up 5 bases and V 7 bases, and 13 bases lay outside the gene matches. The CDR3, as DNA: TGTGCCAGCACAGCGGGACTCCGAAAGGGGACCGGGGAGCTGTTTTTT. It encodes CASTAGLRKGTGELFF.

The rearrangement uses TRBV6-5 and TRBJ1-1; D unclear. The germline gives CDR1 MNHEY, CDR2 SVGAGI. V dropped 6 bases and J dropped 1 base, with 12 bases sitting between them. This CDR3 is built from 14 residues. The DNA of the CDR3 is TGTGCCAGCAGGACCTTGGATTCGAACACTGAAGCTTTCTTT. Its translation is CASRTLDSNTEAFF.

This chain connects TRBV5-1 to TRBJ1-1; tentatively, D is TRBD1 (6 bases). CDR1 and CDR2 (germline): SGHRS, YFSETQ. The ends were cut back, 2 bases at V and 6 bases at J, with 14 bases in the middle. The CDR3 has 14 residues. In DNA, the CDR3 is TGCGCCAGCAGCTTTGGGGGCGCTAACCCTGAAGCTTTCTTT. This sequence encodes CASSFGGANPEAFF.

This clone turned up a few times. The rearrangement joins TRBV19 to TRBJ2-1; tentatively, D is TRBD1 (5 bases). Trimming took off 1 base at V and 7 bases at J, with 11 bases between the two ends. Germline-derived CDR1 and CDR2 are LNHDA and SQIVND (reference sequence). This CDR3 has 14 residues. CDR3 in DNA: TGTGCCAGTAGTATAGTCAACAGGAAGAATGAGCAGTTCTTC. This translates into CASSIVNRKNEQFF.

The chain links TRBV3-1 (or the pseudogene TRBV3-2) to TRBJ1-2, with D perhaps matching TRBD1 (5 bases). The CDR3 is 12 residues long. The germline CDR1 and CDR2 sequences are LGHDT and YNNKEL (reference sequence). Trimming shortened V by 5 bases and J by 6 bases, and 10 bases separated the two germline ends. The CDR3 loop reads CASSRGRDGYTF. CDR3 DNA: TGTGCCAGCAGCAGGGGTCGGGATGGCTACACCTTC.

The V call is TRBV5-1, the J call TRBJ2-1; 9 bases line up with TRBD1. Unmatched junction bases numbered 6, after V lost 0 bases and J lost 8 bases. CDR1 is SGHRS and CDR2 is YFSETQ in the germline V gene. The CDR3 spans 15 residues. This CDR3 reads CASSLGGTGLDEQFF. The DNA for the CDR3 is TGCGCCAGCAGCTTGGGGGGGACAGGGTTGGATGAGCAGTTCTTC.